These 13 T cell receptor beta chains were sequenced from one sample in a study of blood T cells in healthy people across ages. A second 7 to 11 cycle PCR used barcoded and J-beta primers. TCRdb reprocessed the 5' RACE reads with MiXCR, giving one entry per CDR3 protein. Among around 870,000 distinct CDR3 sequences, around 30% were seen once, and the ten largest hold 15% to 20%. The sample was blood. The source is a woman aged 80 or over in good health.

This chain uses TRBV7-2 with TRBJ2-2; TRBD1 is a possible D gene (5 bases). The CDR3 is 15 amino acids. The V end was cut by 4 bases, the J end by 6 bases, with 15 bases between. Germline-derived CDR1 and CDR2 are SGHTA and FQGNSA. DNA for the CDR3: TGTGCCAGCAGCTCTAATTCAGGGTCCGCCGGGGAGCTGTTTTTT. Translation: CASSSNSGSAGELFF. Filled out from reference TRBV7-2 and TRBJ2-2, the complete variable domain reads GAGVSQSPSNKVTEKGKDVELRCDPISGHTALYWYRQSLGQGLEFLIYFQGNSAPDKSGLPSDRFSAERTGGSVSTLTIQRTQQEDSAVYLCASSSNSGSAGELFFGEGSRLTVL.

CDR3 coding DNA: TGTGCCAGCAGCTTATTCTCATGGGTAGCGGGGAGAGATACGCAGTATTTT. Translated, it gives CASSLFSWVAGRDTQYF. This rearrangement joins TRBV7-2 to TRBJ2-3, with 8 bases lining up with TRBD2. The CDR3 has 17 residues. From germline, CDR1 is SGHTA and CDR2 FQGNSA. Germline trimming cut 2 bases from V and 5 bases from J; bases unmatched to any gene: 12.

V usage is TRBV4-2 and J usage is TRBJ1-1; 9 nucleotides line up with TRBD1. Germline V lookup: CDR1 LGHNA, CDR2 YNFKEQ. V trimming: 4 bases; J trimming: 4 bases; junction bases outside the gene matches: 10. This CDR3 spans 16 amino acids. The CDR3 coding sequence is TGTGCCAGCAGCCCCAAACAGGGGGCCGGGGTCACTGAAGCTTTCTTT. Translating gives CASSPKQGAGVTEAFF.

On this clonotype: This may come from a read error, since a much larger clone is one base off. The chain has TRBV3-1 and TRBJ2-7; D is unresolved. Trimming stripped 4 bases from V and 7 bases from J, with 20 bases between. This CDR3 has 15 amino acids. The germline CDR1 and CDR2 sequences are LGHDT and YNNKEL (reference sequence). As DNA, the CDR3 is TGTGCCAGCAGCCCATTCAGCTCGCGACGTGATGAGCAGTACTTC. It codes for CASSPFSSRRDEQYF.

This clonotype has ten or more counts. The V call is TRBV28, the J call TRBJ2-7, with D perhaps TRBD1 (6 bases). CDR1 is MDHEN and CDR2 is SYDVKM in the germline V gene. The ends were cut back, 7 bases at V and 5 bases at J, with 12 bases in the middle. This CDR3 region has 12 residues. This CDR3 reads CASNDRRHEQYF. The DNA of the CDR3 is TGTGCCAGCAACGACAGGCGCCACGAGCAGTACTTC.

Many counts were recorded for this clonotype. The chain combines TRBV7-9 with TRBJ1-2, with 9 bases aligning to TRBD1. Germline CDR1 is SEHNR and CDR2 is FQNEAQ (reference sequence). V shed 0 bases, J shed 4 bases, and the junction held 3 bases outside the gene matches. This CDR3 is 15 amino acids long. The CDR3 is CASSLADRGIYGYTF. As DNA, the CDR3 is TGTGCCAGCAGCTTAGCCGACAGGGGGATCTATGGCTACACCTTC.

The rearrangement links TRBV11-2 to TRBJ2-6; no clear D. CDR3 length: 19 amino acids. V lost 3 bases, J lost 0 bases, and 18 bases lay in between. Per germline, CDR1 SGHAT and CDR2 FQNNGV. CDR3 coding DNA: TGTGCCAGCAGCTTCAATCCATTGGACGCTTCCTCTGGGGCCAACGTCCTGACTTTC. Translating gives CASSFNPLDASSGANVLTF. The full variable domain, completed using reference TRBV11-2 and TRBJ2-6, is EAGVAQSPRYKIIEKRQSVAFWCNPISGHATLYWYQQILGQGPKLLIQFQNNGVVDDSQLPKDRFSAERLKGVDSTLKIQPAKLEDSAVYLCASSFNPLDASSGANVLTFGAGSRLTVL.

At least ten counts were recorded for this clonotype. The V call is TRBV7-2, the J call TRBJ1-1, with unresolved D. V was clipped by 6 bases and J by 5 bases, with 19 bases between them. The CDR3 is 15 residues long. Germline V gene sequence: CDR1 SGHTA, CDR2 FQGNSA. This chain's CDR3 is CASREVGPAGTEAFF. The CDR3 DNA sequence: TGTGCCAGCAGGGAAGTGGGCCCGGCGGGGACTGAAGCTTTCTTT. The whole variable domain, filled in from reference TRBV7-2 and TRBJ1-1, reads GAGVSQSPSNKVTEKGKDVELRCDPISGHTALYWYRQSLGQGLEFLIYFQGNSAPDKSGLPSDRFSAERTGGSVSTLTIQRTQQEDSAVYLCASREVGPAGTEAFFGQGTRLTVV.

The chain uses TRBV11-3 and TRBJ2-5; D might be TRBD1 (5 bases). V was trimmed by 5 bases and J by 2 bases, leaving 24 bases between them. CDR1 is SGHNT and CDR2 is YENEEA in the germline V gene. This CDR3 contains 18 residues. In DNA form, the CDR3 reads TGTGCCAGCAGCAAAAGTCAGGGATCCCGGTTTGGGCAAGAGACCCAGTACTTC. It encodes CASSKSQGSRFGQETQYF.

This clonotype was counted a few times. CDR3 sequence reads: CASSLIDSYTDTQYF. The CDR3 DNA reads TGTGCCAGCAGCTTAATAGACAGCTACACAGATACGCAGTATTTT. The rearrangement links TRBV7-2 to TRBJ2-3; weak D call: TRBD1 (5 bases). The V gene's germline CDR1 is SGHTA and CDR2 FQGNSA. This CDR3 comprises 15 residues. V lost 2 bases, J lost 2 bases, and 11 bases lay in between.

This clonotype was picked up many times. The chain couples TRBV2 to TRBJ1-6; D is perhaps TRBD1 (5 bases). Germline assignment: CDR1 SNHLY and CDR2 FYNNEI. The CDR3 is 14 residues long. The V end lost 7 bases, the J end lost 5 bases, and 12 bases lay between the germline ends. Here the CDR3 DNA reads TGTGCCAGCATGTCGAGGACACATAATTCACCCCTCCACTTT. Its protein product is CASMSRTHNSPLHF.

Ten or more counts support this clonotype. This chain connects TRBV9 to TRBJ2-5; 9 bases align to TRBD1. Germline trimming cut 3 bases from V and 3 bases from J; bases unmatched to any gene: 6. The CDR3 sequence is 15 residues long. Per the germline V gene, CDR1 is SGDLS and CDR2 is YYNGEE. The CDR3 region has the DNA TGTGCCAGCAGCGCTTCCGGGACAGGGAAAGAGACCCAGTACTTC. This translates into CASSASGTGKETQYF.

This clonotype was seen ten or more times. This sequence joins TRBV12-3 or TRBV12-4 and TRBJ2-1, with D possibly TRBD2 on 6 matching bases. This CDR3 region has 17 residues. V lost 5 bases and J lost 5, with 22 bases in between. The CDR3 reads CASSLGGPGGRNNEQFF. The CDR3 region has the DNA TGTGCCAGCAGTCTCGGGGGACCAGGTGGAAGGAACAATGAGCAGTTCTTC.